Below, 9 T cell receptor beta chains from the same sample are listed, as sequenced in a study of blood T cell repertoires in COVID-19. TCRdb keeps only in-frame clones here, not all; method: immunoSEQ multiplex PCR. The sample consists of 300,000 or so clones, about 90% of them appearing once. The sample comprised peripheral blood. The receptors were sampled from a woman aged 40 to 55 with acute or convalescent COVID-19.

The rearrangement uses TRBV7-2 and TRBJ2-3; unclear D gene. The CDR3 is 14 residues long. The V end was cut by 5 bases, the J end by 0 bases, with 9 bases between. The germline V gene has CDR1 SGHTA and CDR2 FQGNSA. CDR3 coding DNA: TGTGCCAGCAGCCGCGCGGTAAGCACAGATACGCAGTATTTT. It yields the protein CASSRAVSTDTQYF. Filled out from reference TRBV7-2 and TRBJ2-3, the complete variable domain reads GAGVSQSPSNKVTEKGKDVELRCDPISGHTALYWYRQSLGQGLEFLIYFQGNSAPDKSGLPSDRFSAERTGGSVSTLTIQRTQQEDSAVYLCASSRAVSTDTQYFGPGTRLTVL.

V usage is TRBV4-1 and J usage is TRBJ2-1; 10 bases are a match to TRBD2. The CDR3 extends over 15 amino acids. Trimming cost V 1 base and J 7 bases; bases outside gene matches: 4. CDR1 and CDR2 from the germline V gene are MGHRA and YSYEKL. The CDR3 DNA reads TGCGCCAGCAGCCAAGCTAGCGGGGGCCTTAATGAGCAGTTCTTC. Translation gives CASSQASGGLNEQFF.

This chain uses TRBV5-1 with TRBJ1-2; possible D gene TRBD1, 5 bases. Trimming shortened V by 4 bases and J by 0 bases, and 19 bases separated the two germline ends. The CDR3 has 17 amino acids. Germline lookup yields CDR1 SGHRS and CDR2 YFSETQ. The CDR3 DNA follows: TGCGCCAGCAGCCCAATTGGTGGTCAGGGCCCTAACTATGGCTACACCTTC. This translates into CASSPIGGQGPNYGYTF. Full variable domain (missing parts from reference TRBV5-1 and TRBJ1-2): KAGVTQTPRYLIKTRGQQVTLSCSPISGHRSVSWYQQTPGQGLQFLFEYFSETQRNKGNFPGRFSGRQFSNSRSEMNVSTLELGDSALYLCASSPIGGQGPNYGYTFGSGTRLTVV.

The chain employs TRBV5-6 and TRBJ1-1, with no clear D. Trimming shortened V by 0 bases and J by 6 bases, and 12 bases separated the two germline ends. Germline V gives CDR1 SGHDT, CDR2 YYEEEE. The CDR3 spans 14 residues. The CDR3 reads CASSLDSPEPEAFF. The CDR3 DNA reads TGTGCCAGCAGCTTGGACAGCCCCGAACCTGAAGCTTTCTTT.

The V call is TRBV29-1, the J call TRBJ1-1; no reliable D call. Trimming removed 4 bases from V and 0 bases from J, with 18 bases in between. Per the germline V gene, CDR1 is SQVTM and CDR2 is ANQGSEA. This CDR3 contains 16 residues. The CDR3: CSVVLEGSILNTEAFF. DNA of the CDR3: TGCAGCGTTGTGTTGGAGGGATCAATATTGAACACTGAAGCTTTCTTT.

This chain connects TRBV19 to TRBJ1-1; D is perhaps TRBD1 (5 bases). V lost 3 bases and J 4 bases, leaving 21 bases between the germline ends. The CDR3 loop spans 17 amino acids. Per the germline V gene, CDR1 is LNHDA and CDR2 is SQIVND (reference sequence). This chain's CDR3 is CASSILGRVGFVTEAFF. CDR3 DNA: TGTGCCAGTAGTATCCTTGGCAGGGTTGGTTTTGTCACTGAAGCTTTCTTT.

The J gene is TRBJ1-2, the V gene TRBV18; the D gene is possibly TRBD1 (5 bases). Trimming shortened V by 1 base and J by 4 bases, and 16 bases separated the two germline ends. Looked up from germline, CDR1 is KGHSH and CDR2 is LQKENI. This CDR3 spans 16 amino acids. The CDR3 DNA follows: TGTGCCAGCTCACCACAAAGCGACAGTCGCATCTATGGCTACACCTTC. Translated, it gives CASSPQSDSRIYGYTF.

The genes are TRBV12-5 and TRBJ1-5; the match to TRBD1 covers 11 bases. This CDR3 is built from 16 residues. From germline, CDR1 is LGHNT and CDR2 FRNRAP. The V segment lost 5 bases and the J segment 1 base; nucleotides outside the gene matches: 4. In DNA form, the CDR3 reads TGTGCTAGTGGTAGCGGACAGGGGGCGAGCAATCAGCCCCAGCATTTT. It translates to CASGSGQGASNQPQHF.

The gene calls are TRBV5-6 and TRBJ1-1; D is possibly TRBD1 (5 bases). With 7 bases removed from V and 0 bases from J, the gap between germline ends came to 13 bases. The CDR3 contains 14 residues. Germline V gene sequence: CDR1 SGHDT, CDR2 YYEEEE. CDR3 in amino acids: CASPGKGLNTEAFF. The CDR3 DNA sequence: TGTGCCAGCCCCGGTAAGGGGTTGAACACTGAAGCTTTCTTT.